Listed below are T cell receptor beta chains from one sample, sequenced in a study of cytotoxic CD8 clonotypes in ibrutinib-treated CLL. The data were produced by immunoSEQ multiplex PCR, yet TCRdb's version contains in-frame clones alone and is incomplete. The top ten hold 7.5% to 8% of the sample, which has roughly 70,000 clones, more than 70% seen once. The material sequenced was PBMCs, taken at disease progression, from a patient treated with ibrutinib. Receptors were obtained from a human donor with chronic lymphocytic leukemia. Both conserved end residues are part of each CDR3. A D gene is named only where the DNA matches it firmly. The size entry is marked missing in some rows and otherwise reads once, few, many or a size class.

>.|TRBJ1-2|.|TRBV5-1
TGCGCCAGTAAACCCATCCGAGCTCAACCCTATGGCTACACCTTC
CASKPIRAQPYGYTF
>.|TRBJ1-5|.|TRBV19
TGTGCCAGTACCCTAATAGGACATAACAATCAGCCCCAGCATTTT
CASTLIGHNNQPQHF
>.|TRBJ2-7|TRBD1|TRBV6-5
TGTGCCAGCGCGCACTACAGGGGGCTCTACGAGCAGTACTTC
CASAHYRGLYEQYF
>.|TRBJ1-1|TRBD1|TRBV11-2
TGTGCCAGCAGCTTAGACTTTTCCGTGACAGGGCAAAAAGCTTTCTTT
CASSLDFSVTGQKAFF
>.|TRBJ1-1|.|TRBV7-9
TGTGCCAGCAGCAACGTGAGGGGGAAGACTGAAGCTTTCTTT
CASSNVRGKTEAFF
>.|TRBJ1-1|TRBD1|TRBV19
TGTGCCAGTACCCGGGACAGGAGGAACACTGAAGCTTTCTTT
CASTRDRRNTEAFF
>.|TRBJ2-5|TRBD1|TRBV30
TGTGCCTGGAGTGGGGTACAGGGGCGAGAGACCCAGTACTTC
CAWSGVQGRETQYF
>.|TRBJ1-1|TRBD1|TRBV6-1
TGTGCCAGTCAGGGGGCGATGAACACTGAAGCTTTCTTT
CASQGAMNTEAFF
>many|TRBJ2-1|TRBD2|TRBV7-3
TGTGCCAGCAGCTTATACCTAGCAGCGGGAGCGGATGAGCAGTTCTTC
CASSLYLAAGADEQFF
>.|TRBJ2-1|.|TRBV15
TGTGCCACCAGTAGGGGGGGCTACAATGAGCAGTTCTTC
CATSRGGYNEQFF
>.|TRBJ1-3|.|TRBV28
TGTGCCAGCAGACGTACACCAGCGGGCGGAAACACCATATATTTT
CASRRTPAGGNTIYF
>.|TRBJ2-1|TRBD2|TRBV7-9
TGTGCCAGCAGCTTAGTGGTGGGGACTAGTAAGAATGAGCAGTTCTTC
CASSLVVGTSKNEQFF
>.|TRBJ1-2|TRBD1|TRBV6-5
TGTGCCAGCAGCTACAGCAGGGGGACGCACTATGGCTACACCTTC
CASSYSRGTHYGYTF
>.|TRBJ1-1|TRBD1|TRBV29-1
TGCAGCGGGGGACAGGGTTTAAACACTGAAGCTTTCTTT
CSGGQGLNTEAFF
>.|TRBJ2-5|.|TRBV7-9
TGTGCCAGCAGCTTAGAGACAGTCCAAGAGACCCAGTACTTC
CASSLETVQETQYF
>.|TRBJ2-7|TRBD2|TRBV6-1
TGTGCCAGCAGTGAAGGAGCGGGAGGCATATACGAGCAGTACTTC
CASSEGAGGIYEQYF
>once|TRBJ2-2|TRBD1|TRBV9
TGTGCCAGCAGCGCGGGACAGGCGAACACCGGGGAGCTGTTTTTT
CASSAGQANTGELFF
>.|TRBJ2-3|TRBD1|TRBV2
TGTGCCAGCGGGGGACGGACAGGGGAGGCCTCAAATACGCAGTATTTT
CASGGRTGEASNTQYF
>.|TRBJ2-4|TRBD1|TRBV2
TGTGCCAGCAGTGCGACAGGGTCCAAAAACATTCAGTACTTC
CASSATGSKNIQYF
>.|TRBJ1-1|.|TRBV28
TGTGCCACCCGTCGCCCAGGGTCGGATCCTGAATGGGGGACTGAAGCTTTCTTT
CATRRPGSDPEWGTEAFF
>.|TRBJ2-1|.|TRBV5-1
TGCGCCAGCAGCTTGGTACAGGGCCGCAACAATGAGCAGTTCTTC
CASSLVQGRNNEQFF
>.|TRBJ2-1|TRBD2|TRBV28
TGTGCCAGCGGACTAGCGGGGGGCTCCGATCTCTCCTACAATGAGCAGTTCTTC
CASGLAGGSDLSYNEQFF
>.|TRBJ2-1|TRBD2|TRBV4-2
TGTGCCAGCAGCCGGCAGGGGACTAGCGGGGAGGAGCAGTTCTTC
CASSRQGTSGEEQFF
>.|TRBJ1-3|.|TRBV18
TGTGCCAGCTCACTGACCAGCTCTGGAAACACCATATATTTT
CASSLTSSGNTIYF
>.|TRBJ2-6|.|TRBV19
TGTGCCAGTAGTAGTCCGGGGGCGTATGGGGCCAACGTCCTGACTTTC
CASSSPGAYGANVLTF
>.|TRBJ1-6|.|TRBV5-5
TGTGCCAGCAGCTCCACGAATTCACCCCTCCACTTT
CASSSTNSPLHF
>.|TRBJ1-4|.|TRBV5-1
TGCGCCAGCAGCTTGGGTAGGGTGCCTCGATCGGAAAAACTGTTTTTT
CASSLGRVPRSEKLFF
>few|TRBJ1-5|TRBD1|TRBV19
TGTGCCAGTACGGTGGCAGGGGGATCCTTCAATCAGCCCCAGCATTTT
CASTVAGGSFNQPQHF
>.|TRBJ1-5|.|TRBV19
TGTGCCAGTAGTATAGGACAGATTAATCAGCCCCAGCATTTT
CASSIGQINQPQHF
>.|TRBJ1-3|.|TRBV6-1
TGTGCCAGCAGTGAAAAGGGTTCCGTCAGAAACACCATATATTTT
CASSEKGSVRNTIYF
>.|TRBJ2-7|.|TRBV27
TGTGCCAGCAGTTTAGAGGGACGGGGCTACGAGCAGTACTTC
CASSLEGRGYEQYF
>.|TRBJ2-7|.|TRBV14
TGTGCCAGCAGCAAGTGGACTGATGGATACGAGCAGTACTTC
CASSKWTDGYEQYF
>.|TRBJ2-5|.|TRBV2
TGTGCCAGCAGTGGCCCCCGGGACGGCGGACAAGAGACCCAGTACTTC
CASSGPRDGGQETQYF
>.|TRBJ1-2|.|TRBV7-9
TGTGCCAGCAGCTTAGTGACTTCTGGGGGGTATGGCTACACCTTC
CASSLVTSGGYGYTF
>.|TRBJ1-5|.|TRBV19
TGTGCCAGTAGCCCCGAAGGGATTAGCAATCAGCCCCAGCATTTT
CASSPEGISNQPQHF
>.|TRBJ1-1|.|TRBV5-5
TGTGCCAGCAGCTGGCGCATTGTAGGGATGGGGACTGAAGCTTTCTTT
CASSWRIVGMGTEAFF
>few|TRBJ1-5|.|TRBV5-4
TGTGCCAGCAGCTCTACCTCCGGGCCCCAGCATTTT
CASSSTSGPQHF
>.|TRBJ2-7|TRBD1|TRBV29-1
TGCAGCGTTGAAAAGGGGGCACAGGGTGAAAACGAGCAGTACTTC
CSVEKGAQGENEQYF
>.|TRBJ2-5|TRBD1|TRBV5-1
TGCGCCAGCAGCATCCGGGACAGCTCGGAGACCCAGTACTTC
CASSIRDSSETQYF
>.|TRBJ1-1|.|TRBV19
TGTGCCAGTAGTATAGAGGTAAACACTGAAGCTTTCTTT
CASSIEVNTEAFF
>.|TRBJ1-5|.|TRBV19
TGTGCCAGTAGGCGGGCCGGCTGGGCGGGGTGGCCCCAGCATTTT
CASRRAGWAGWPQHF
>.|TRBJ2-7|TRBD2|TRBV7-9
TGTGCCAGCACACTAGCGGGAGCCTACGAGCAGTACTTC
CASTLAGAYEQYF
>.|TRBJ1-4|.|TRBV28
TGTGCCAGCAGTATAAATGAAAAACTGTTTTTT
CASSINEKLFF
>few|TRBJ1-1|.|TRBV30
TGTGCCTGGAGTGTACAGGACGGCACTGAAGCTTTCTTT
CAWSVQDGTEAFF
>.|TRBJ1-5|.|TRBV27
TGTGCCAGCAGTTTTGGGGACAATCAGCCCCAGCATTTT
CASSFGDNQPQHF
>.|TRBJ2-2|.|TRBV18
TGTGCCAGCTCACCACCGGAGGGGAACACCGGGGAGCTGTTTTTT
CASSPPEGNTGELFF
>.|TRBJ2-6|.|TRBV4-2
TGTGCCAGCAGCCCCCCACGGGGCTCTGGGGCCAACGTCCTGACTTTC
CASSPPRGSGANVLTF
>.|TRBJ1-4|TRBD1|TRBV28
TGTGCCAGCAGTTTTGGGGGACAGGGGAGTGAAAAACTGTTTTTT
CASSFGGQGSEKLFF
>.|TRBJ1-5|.|TRBV28
TGTGCCAGCAGTTTTCTGGAATATAGCAATCAGCCCCAGCATTTT
CASSFLEYSNQPQHF
>.|TRBJ2-5|.|TRBV11-2
TGTGCCAGCAGCCAACAACGGGAGACCCAGTACTTC
CASSQQRETQYF
>.|TRBJ2-2|.|TRBV7-9
TGTGCCAGCAGCTTTAGGAGTTCCGGGGAGCTGTTTTTT
CASSFRSSGELFF
>.|TRBJ2-5|TRBD1|TRBV4-2
TGTGCCAGCAGCCACCCGACAGGGGAGGTAAGAGGAGAGACCCAGTACTTC
CASSHPTGEVRGETQYF
>.|TRBJ2-1|TRBD2|TRBV7-9
TGTGCCAGCAGTAGACTAGCGGGAGGGCTCAATGAGCAGTTCTTC
CASSRLAGGLNEQFF